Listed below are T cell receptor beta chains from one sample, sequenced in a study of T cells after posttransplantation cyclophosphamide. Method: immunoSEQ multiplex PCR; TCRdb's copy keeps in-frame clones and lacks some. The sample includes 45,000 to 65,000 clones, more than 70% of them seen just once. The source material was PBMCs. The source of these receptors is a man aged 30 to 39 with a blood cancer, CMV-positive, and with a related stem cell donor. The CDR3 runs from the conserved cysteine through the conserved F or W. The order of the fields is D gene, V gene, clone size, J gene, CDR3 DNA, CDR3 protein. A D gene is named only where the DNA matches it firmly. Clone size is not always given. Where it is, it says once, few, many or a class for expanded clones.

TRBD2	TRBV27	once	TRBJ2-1	TGTGCCAGCAGTTCCCGGACTAGTTTAGGGTACAATGAGCAGTTCTTC	CASSSRTSLGYNEQFF
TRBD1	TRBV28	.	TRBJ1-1	TGTGCCAGCAGTTTTGGTGACAGGGGGCGGACTGAAGCTTTCTTT	CASSFGDRGRTEAFF
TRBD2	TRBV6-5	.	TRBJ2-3	TGTGCCAGCAGTTACTCGGGAGGGCCCTTGGATACGCAGTATTTT	CASSYSGGPLDTQYF
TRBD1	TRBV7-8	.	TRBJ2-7	TGTGCCAGCATTCCCCCGGGACAGCCAGCCTACGAGCAGTACTTC	CASIPPGQPAYEQYF
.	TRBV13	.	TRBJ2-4	TGTGCCAGCAGTACCACGAGGTCGGTGGGTCTATTAGCCAAAAACATTCAGTACTTC	CASSTTRSVGLLAKNIQYF
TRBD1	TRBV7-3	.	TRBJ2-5	TGTGCCAGCAGCTCCCAACCCGATAACAGGGGGAATTACTTC	CASSSQPDNRGNYF
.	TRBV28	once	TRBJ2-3	TGTGCCAGCAGTTTGGGAGCGGACTACACAGATACGCAGTATTTT	CASSLGADYTDTQYF
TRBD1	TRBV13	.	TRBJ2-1	TGTGCCAGCAGCAAGGGGACAGGGGGCGACGGGACCTCCTACAATGAGCAGTTCTTC	CASSKGTGGDGTSYNEQFF
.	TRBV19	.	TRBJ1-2	TGTGCCAGTAGCCACGGGATCTATGGCTACACCTTC	CASSHGIYGYTF
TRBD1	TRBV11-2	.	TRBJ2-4	TGTGCCAGCAGCCCAGGGACAGGGAGTTACATTCATTACTTC	CASSPGTGSYIHYF
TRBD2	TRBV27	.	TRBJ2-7	TGTGCCAGCAGTTTATCACTAGCGGGAATTTTCTACGAGCAGTACTTC	CASSLSLAGIFYEQYF
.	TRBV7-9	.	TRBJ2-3	TGTGCCAGCAGCTTAGCCGACAGTCCCCTGGGAAATTTT	CASSLADSPLGNF
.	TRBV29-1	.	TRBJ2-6	TGCAGCGCCACCAAACAGGGCTCAGGCGTCCTGACTTTC	CSATKQGSGVLTF
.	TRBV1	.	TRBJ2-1	TGCACCAGCGGCCCCCCTAGCGGGAGATTAAATGAGCAGTTCTTC	CTSGPPSGRLNEQFF
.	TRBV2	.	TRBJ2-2	TGTGCCAGCCGTCCCCGACACGTGAACACCGGGGAGCTGTTTTTT	CASRPRHVNTGELFF
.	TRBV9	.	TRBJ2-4	TGTGCCAGCAGCGTAGATAACAGGAACATTCAGTACTTC	CASSVDNRNIQYF
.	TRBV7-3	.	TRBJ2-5	TGTGCCAGCAGCTTAACAGGCAGCAGGGCAGAGACCCAGTACTTC	CASSLTGSRAETQYF
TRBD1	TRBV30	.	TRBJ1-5	TGTGCCTGGAGTGGGACAGGGGGAAATCAGCCCCAGCATTTT	CAWSGTGGNQPQHF
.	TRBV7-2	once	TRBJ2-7	TGTGCCAGCAGCTTAGCGTCTACCTACGCCTACGAGCAGTACTTC	CASSLASTYAYEQYF
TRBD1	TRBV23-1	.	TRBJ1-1	TGCGCCAGCAGCGAAGACAGGGGGCATAGGACTGAAGCTTTCTTT	CASSEDRGHRTEAFF
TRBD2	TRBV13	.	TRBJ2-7	TGTGCCAGCAGCTTAGGACTAGCGGTAACCTACGAGCAGTACTTC	CASSLGLAVTYEQYF
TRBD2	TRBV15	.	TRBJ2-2	TGTGCCACCAGGAGCAAGTGGGCTAGCGGGAGGTTGGATAACACCGGGGAGCTGTTTTTT	CATRSKWASGRLDNTGELFF
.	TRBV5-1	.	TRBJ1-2	TGCGCCAGCAGTTCAGGGTGGGGTAACTATGGCTACACCTTC	CASSSGWGNYGYTF
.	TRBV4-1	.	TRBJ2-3	TGCGCCAGCAGCCAAGAGCGGATCACAGATACGCAGTATTTT	CASSQERITDTQYF
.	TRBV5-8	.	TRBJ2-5	TGTGCCAGCAGCTTATTCCTAGAGACCCAGTACTTC	CASSLFLETQYF
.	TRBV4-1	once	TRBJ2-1	TGCGCCAGCAGCCGTACCCGCATTAGCGGTGAGCAGTTCTTC	CASSRTRISGEQFF
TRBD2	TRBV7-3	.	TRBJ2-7	TGTGCCAGCAGCTTAACAGGCCAGCGGGAGGGCGAGCAGTACTTC	CASSLTGQREGEQYF
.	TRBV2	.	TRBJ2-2	TGTGCCAGCAGTGAACAAAACACCGGGGAGCTGTTTTTT	CASSEQNTGELFF
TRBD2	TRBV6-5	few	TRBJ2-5	TGTGCCAGCAGTGGACTAGCGGGAGAACAAGAGACCCAGTACTTC	CASSGLAGEQETQYF
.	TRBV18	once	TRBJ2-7	TGTGCCAGCTCACCGCGAGGCCCTGCATCCGAGCAGTACTTC	CASSPRGPASEQYF
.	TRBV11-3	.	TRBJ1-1	TGTGCCAGCAGCCCTTCCGCGGCGGAAGAAGCTTTCTTT	CASSPSAAEEAFF
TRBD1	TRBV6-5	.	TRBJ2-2	TGTGCCAGCAAACGGGACAGTTCGAACACCGGGGAGCTGTTTTTT	CASKRDSSNTGELFF
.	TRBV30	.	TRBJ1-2	TGTGCCTGGAGTGTGTCACAGGTTTATGGCTACACCTTC	CAWSVSQVYGYTF
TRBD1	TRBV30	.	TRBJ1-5	TGTGCCTGGAGTGCGGACAGGGGCCTCAATCAGCCCCAGCATTTT	CAWSADRGLNQPQHF
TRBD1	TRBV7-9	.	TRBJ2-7	TGTGCCAGCAGCCGACAGGGAAACTCCTACGAGCAGTACTTC	CASSRQGNSYEQYF
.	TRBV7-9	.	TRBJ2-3	TGTGCCAGCAGCCTAAGTCCGTCAGGGGCCACAGATACGCAGTATTTT	CASSLSPSGATDTQYF
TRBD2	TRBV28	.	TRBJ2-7	TGTGCCAGCAGTTTCCCTGCAGCGGGAGGGGCTCACTACGAGCAGTACTTC	CASSFPAAGGAHYEQYF
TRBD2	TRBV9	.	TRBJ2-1	TGTGCCAGCAGCGTACGGACTAGCGGGGACCCCTACAATGAGCAGTTCTTC	CASSVRTSGDPYNEQFF
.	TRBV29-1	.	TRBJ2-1	TGCAGCGTTATTGTGGGAGTCATCGATGAGCAGTTCTTC	CSVIVGVIDEQFF
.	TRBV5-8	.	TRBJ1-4	TGTGCCAGCAGCTTGTTACCCGGTTCGCGAAAACTGTTTTTT	CASSLLPGSRKLFF
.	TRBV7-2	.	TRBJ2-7	TGTGCCAGCAGCTCAAAAAATGCGGCAATTTTGGGCGAGCAGTACTTC	CASSSKNAAILGEQYF